The present entry profiles one T cell receptor (beta chain) with its context. V shed 3 bases and J 5 bases; nucleotides not matched to a gene: 7. This CDR3 contains 15 residues. Germline CDR1 reads SNHLY; CDR2 reads FYNNEI. This entry belongs to a study of blood T cell repertoires in COVID-19. In the study overall: T cells, B-cell-depleted T cells, or PBMCs supplied cDNA or gDNA.

Original analysis: Reference gene primer amplification in the assay estimated nucleated cell counts. Generated by immunoSEQ multiplex PCR, the TCRdb table keeps only in-frame clones and is missing some. The V and J calls and clone size were taken over from that table, and D and trimming were inferred from the DNA. Of roughly 80,000 clones listed, approximately 84% were seen once; the top ten hold about 12%. Source material: peripheral blood. The TCR was taken from a human donor in a cohort sampled during active COVID-19. V is TRBV2 and J is TRBJ1-3; 7 positions agree with TRBD1. CDR3 bases: TGTGCCAGCAGTGAGTTCCCAGGGGGGAGAAACACCATATATTTT. It is translated as CASSEFPGGRNTIYF. Full variable domain (outside the CDR3, taken from reference TRBV2 and TRBJ1-3): EPEVTQTPSHQVTQMGQEVILRCVPISNHLYFYWYRQILGQKVEFLVSFYNNEISEKSEIFDDQFSVERPDGSNFTLKIRSTKLEDSAMYFCASSEFPGGRNTIYFGEGSWLTVV.